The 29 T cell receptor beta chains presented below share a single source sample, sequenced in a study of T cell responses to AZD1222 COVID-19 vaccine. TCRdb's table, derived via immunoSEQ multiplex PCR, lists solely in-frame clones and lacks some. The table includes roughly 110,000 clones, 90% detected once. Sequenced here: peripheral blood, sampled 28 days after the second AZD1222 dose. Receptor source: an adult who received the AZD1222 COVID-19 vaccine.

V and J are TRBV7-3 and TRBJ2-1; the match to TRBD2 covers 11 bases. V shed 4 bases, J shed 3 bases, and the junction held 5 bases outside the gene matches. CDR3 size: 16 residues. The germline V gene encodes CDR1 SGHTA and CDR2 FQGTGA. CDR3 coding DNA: TGTGCCAGCAGCTCCGGAACTAGCGGGGGCTACAATGAGCAGTTCTTC. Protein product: CASSSGTSGGYNEQFF.

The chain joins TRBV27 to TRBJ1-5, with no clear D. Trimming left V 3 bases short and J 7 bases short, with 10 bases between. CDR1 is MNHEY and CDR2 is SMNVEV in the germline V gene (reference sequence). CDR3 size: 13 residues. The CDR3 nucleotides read TGTGCCAGCAGTTTGGGCCTCGGGCAGCCCCAGCATTTT. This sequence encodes CASSLGLGQPQHF.

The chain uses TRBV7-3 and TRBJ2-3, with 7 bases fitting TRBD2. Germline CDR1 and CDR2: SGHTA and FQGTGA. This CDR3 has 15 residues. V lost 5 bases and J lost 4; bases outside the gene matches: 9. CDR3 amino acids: CASSHPGLDADTQYF. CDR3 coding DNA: TGTGCCAGCAGCCATCCAGGACTAGACGCAGATACGCAGTATTTT.

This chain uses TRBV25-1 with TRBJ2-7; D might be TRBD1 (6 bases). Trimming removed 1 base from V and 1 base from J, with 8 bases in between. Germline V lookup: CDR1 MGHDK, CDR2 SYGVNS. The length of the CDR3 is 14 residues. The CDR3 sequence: CASSELDRSYEQYF. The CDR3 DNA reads TGTGCCAGCAGTGAATTAGACAGGTCCTACGAGCAGTACTTC.

CDR3 nucleotide sequence: TGTGCCAGCAGCCCCAGCCCAAACAGCTATGGCTACACCTTC. This encodes CASSPSPNSYGYTF. The V gene is TRBV7-3, the J gene TRBJ1-2; D unclear. Germline V gives CDR1 SGHTA, CDR2 FQGTGA. The CDR3 loop spans 14 amino acids. The V and J ends lost 5 bases and 4 bases respectively, with 14 bases between them.

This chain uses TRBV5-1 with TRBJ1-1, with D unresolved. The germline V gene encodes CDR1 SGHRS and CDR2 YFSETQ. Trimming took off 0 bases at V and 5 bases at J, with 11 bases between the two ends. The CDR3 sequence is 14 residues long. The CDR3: CASSLGGRNTEAFF. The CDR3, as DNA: TGCGCCAGCAGCTTGGGAGGACGGAATACTGAAGCTTTCTTT.

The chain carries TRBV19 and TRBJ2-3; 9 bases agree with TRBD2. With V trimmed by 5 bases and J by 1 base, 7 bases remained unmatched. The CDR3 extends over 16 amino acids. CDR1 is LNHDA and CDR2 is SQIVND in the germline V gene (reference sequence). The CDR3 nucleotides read TGTGCCAGTAGTCCTCCAGGACTAGCGCGCACAGATACGCAGTATTTT. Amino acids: CASSPPGLARTDTQYF.

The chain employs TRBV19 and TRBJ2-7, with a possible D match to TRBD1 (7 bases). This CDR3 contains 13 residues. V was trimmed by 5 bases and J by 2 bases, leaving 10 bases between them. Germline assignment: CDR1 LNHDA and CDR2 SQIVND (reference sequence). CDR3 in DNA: TGTGCCAGTAGTGCGGGACAGACCTACGAGCAGTACTTC. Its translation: CASSAGQTYEQYF.

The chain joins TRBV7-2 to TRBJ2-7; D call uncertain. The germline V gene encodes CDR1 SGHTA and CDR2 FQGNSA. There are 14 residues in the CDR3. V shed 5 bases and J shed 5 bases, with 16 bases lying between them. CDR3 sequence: CASSPSSPQDEQYF. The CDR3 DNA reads TGTGCCAGCAGCCCTTCAAGTCCTCAGGACGAGCAGTACTTC.

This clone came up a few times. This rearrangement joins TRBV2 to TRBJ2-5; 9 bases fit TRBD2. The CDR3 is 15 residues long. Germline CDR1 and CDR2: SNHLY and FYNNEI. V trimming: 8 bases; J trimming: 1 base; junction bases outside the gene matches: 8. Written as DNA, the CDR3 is TGTGCCAGCGGGATGTTAGCGGGGGTCCAAGAGACCCAGTACTTC. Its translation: CASGMLAGVQETQYF.

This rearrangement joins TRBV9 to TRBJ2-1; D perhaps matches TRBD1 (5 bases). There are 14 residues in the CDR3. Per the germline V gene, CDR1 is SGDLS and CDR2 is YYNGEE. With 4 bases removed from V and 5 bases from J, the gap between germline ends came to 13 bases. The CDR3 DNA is TGTGCCAGCAGCTTAGGGGAAGTGGACAATGAGCAGTTCTTC. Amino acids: CASSLGEVDNEQFF.

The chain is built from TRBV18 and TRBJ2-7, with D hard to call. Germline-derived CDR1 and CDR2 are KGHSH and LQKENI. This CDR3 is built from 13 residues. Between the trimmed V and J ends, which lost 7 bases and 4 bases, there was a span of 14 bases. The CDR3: CASLGSGSYEQYF. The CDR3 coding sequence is TGTGCCAGCTTAGGTTCGGGTTCATACGAGCAGTACTTC.

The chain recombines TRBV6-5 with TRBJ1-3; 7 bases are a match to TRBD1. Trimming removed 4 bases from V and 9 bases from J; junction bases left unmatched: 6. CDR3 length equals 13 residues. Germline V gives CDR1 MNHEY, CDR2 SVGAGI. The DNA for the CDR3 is TGTGCCAGCAGTTCATCGGACAGGCTCACCATATATTTT. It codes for CASSSSDRLTIYF.

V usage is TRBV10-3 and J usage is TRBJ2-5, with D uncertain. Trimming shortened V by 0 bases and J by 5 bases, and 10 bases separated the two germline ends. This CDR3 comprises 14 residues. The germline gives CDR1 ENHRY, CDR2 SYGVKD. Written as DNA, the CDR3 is TGTGCCATCAGTGAGTCGGGTCCACTGGAGACCCAGTACTTC. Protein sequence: CAISESGPLETQYF.

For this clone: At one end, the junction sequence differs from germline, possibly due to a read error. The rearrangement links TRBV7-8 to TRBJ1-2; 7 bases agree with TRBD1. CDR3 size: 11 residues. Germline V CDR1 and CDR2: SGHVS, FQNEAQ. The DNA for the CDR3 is TGTGCCAGCAGTTTGACCATGGGACAGTCCTTC. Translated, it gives CASSLTMGQSF.

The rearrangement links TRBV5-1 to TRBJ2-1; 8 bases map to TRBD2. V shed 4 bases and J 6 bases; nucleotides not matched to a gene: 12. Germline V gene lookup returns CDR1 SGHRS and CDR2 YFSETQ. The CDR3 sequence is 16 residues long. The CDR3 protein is CASSTQPGGAGNEQFF. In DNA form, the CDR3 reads TGCGCCAGCAGCACCCAGCCGGGGGGGGCGGGCAATGAGCAGTTCTTC.

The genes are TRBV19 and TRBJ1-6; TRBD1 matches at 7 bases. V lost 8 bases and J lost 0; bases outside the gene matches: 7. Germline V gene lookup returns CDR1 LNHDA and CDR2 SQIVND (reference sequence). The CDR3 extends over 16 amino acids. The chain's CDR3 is CASGDSLRSYNSPLHF. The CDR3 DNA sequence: TGTGCCAGTGGGGACAGCCTCCGCTCCTATAATTCACCCCTCCACTTT.

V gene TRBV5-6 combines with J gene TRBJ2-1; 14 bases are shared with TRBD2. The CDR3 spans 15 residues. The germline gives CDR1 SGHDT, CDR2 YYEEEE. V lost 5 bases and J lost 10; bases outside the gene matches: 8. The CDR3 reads CASSPGLAGGLEQFF. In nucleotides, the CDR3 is TGTGCCAGCAGTCCCGGACTAGCGGGGGGCTTGGAGCAGTTCTTC.

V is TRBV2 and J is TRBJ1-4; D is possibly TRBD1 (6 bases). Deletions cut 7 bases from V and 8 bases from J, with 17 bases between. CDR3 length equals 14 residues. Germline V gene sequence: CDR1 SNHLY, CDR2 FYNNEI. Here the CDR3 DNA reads TGTGCCAGCAACCGGTTGGGGGCGCAGGAAAAACTGTTTTTT. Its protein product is CASNRLGAQEKLFF. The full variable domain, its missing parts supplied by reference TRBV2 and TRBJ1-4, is EPEVTQTPSHQVTQMGQEVILRCVPISNHLYFYWYRQILGQKVEFLVSFYNNEISEKSEIFDDQFSVERPDGSNFTLKIRSTKLEDSAMYFCASNRLGAQEKLFFGSGTQLSVL.

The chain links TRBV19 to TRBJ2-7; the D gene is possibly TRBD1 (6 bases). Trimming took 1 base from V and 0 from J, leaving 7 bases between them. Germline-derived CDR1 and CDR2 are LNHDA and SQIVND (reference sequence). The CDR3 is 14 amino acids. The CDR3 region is CASSIGTVSYEQYF. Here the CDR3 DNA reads TGTGCCAGTAGTATAGGGACAGTCTCCTACGAGCAGTACTTC.

CDR3 nucleotides: TGTGCCAGCTCACCGGATCGGAACTATGGCTACACCTTC. Translating it yields CASSPDRNYGYTF. The chain is built from TRBV18 and TRBJ1-2; D gene ambiguous. Germline-derived CDR1 and CDR2 are KGHSH and LQKENI. V was shortened by 3 bases and J by 2 bases, with 7 bases between the two germline ends. The CDR3 is made up of 13 amino acids.

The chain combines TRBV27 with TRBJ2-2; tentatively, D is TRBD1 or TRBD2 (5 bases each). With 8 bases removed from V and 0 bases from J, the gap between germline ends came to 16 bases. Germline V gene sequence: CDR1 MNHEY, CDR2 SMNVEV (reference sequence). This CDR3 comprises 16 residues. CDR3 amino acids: CASGVVGTTNTGELFF. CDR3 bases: TGTGCCAGCGGCGTGGTGGGGACGACGAACACCGGGGAGCTGTTTTTT.

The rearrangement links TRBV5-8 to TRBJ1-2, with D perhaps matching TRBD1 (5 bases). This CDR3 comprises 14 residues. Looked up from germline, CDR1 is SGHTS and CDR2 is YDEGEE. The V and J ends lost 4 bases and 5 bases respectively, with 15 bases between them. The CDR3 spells CASSLVETDYGYTF. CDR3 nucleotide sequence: TGTGCCAGCAGCCTGGTCGAGACAGATTATGGCTACACCTTC.

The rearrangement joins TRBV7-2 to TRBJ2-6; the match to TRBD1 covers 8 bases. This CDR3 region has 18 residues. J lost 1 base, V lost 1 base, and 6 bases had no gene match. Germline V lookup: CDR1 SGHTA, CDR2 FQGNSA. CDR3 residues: CASSLGGTGFSGANVLTF. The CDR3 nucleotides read TGTGCCAGCAGCTTAGGAGGGACAGGTTTTTCTGGGGCCAACGTCCTGACTTTC. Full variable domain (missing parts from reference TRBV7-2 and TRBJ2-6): GAGVSQSPSNKVTEKGKDVELRCDPISGHTALYWYRQSLGQGLEFLIYFQGNSAPDKSGLPSDRFSAERTGGSVSTLTIQRTQQEDSAVYLCASSLGGTGFSGANVLTFGAGSRLTVL.

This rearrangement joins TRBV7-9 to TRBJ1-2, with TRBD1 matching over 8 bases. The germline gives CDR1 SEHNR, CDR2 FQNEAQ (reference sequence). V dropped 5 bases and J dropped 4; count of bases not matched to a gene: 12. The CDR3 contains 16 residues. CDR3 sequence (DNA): TGTGCCAGCAGCCCTCGCTCAGGGGGCGGAGGCTATGGCTACACCTTC. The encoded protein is CASSPRSGGGGYGYTF.

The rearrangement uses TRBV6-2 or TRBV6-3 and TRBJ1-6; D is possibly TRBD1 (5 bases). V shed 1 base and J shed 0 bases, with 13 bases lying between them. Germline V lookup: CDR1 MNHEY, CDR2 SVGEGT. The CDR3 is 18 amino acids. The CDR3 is CASSYYRPGSSYNSPLHF. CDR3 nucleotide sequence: TGTGCCAGCAGTTACTACCGGCCAGGGAGCTCCTATAATTCACCCCTCCACTTT.

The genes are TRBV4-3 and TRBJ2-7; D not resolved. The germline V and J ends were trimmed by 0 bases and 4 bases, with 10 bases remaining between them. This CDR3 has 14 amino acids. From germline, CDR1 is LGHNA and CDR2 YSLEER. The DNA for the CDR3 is TGCGCCAGCAGCCAAGATCGGCTTTCTTACGAGCAGTACTTC. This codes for CASSQDRLSYEQYF.

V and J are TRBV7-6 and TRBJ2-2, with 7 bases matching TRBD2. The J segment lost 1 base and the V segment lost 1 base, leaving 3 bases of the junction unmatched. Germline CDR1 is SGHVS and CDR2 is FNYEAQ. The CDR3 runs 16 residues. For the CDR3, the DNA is TGTGCCAGCAGCTTAGAGGCTAGCGGGAACACCGGGGAGCTGTTTTTT. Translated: CASSLEASGNTGELFF.

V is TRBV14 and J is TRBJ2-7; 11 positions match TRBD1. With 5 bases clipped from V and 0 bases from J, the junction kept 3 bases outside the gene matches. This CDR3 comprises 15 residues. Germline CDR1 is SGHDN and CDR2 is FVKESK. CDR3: CASSSGQGVSYEQYF. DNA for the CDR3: TGTGCCAGCAGCTCGGGACAGGGGGTCTCCTACGAGCAGTACTTC.